These 8 T cell receptor beta chains were sequenced from one sample in a study of CD8 T cells in Susac syndrome. The RNA input was 0.5 to 1 ug, and it was reverse transcribed with random hexamers. TCRdb reprocessed the immunoSEQ multiplex PCR reads via MiXCR and lists one record per CDR3 protein. The profile shows some 180,000 distinct CDR3 sequences, 93% of them singletons. Specimen: CD4+ T cells from PBMCs. Receptors originate from a human donor in good health.

This chain links TRBV3-1 with TRBJ2-1; D is ambiguous. Germline CDR1 LGHDT, CDR2 YNNKEL (reference sequence). This CDR3 contains 14 residues. Trimming shortened V by 4 bases and J by 4 bases, and 11 bases separated the two germline ends. CDR3 amino acids: CASSPPDRYNEQFF. In nucleotides, the CDR3 is TGTGCCAGCAGCCCACCGGACCGGTACAATGAGCAGTTCTTC.

There are a few counts of this clonotype. The genes are TRBV25-1 and TRBJ2-7; the match to TRBD1 covers 7 bases. Unmatched junction bases numbered 9, after V lost 4 bases and J lost 9 bases. The germline gives CDR1 MGHDK, CDR2 SYGVNS. The CDR3 loop spans 13 amino acids. The CDR3, as DNA: TGTGCCAGCAGTGCACGACAGGGAAGCAGGCAGTACGTC. Amino acid sequence: CASSARQGSRQYV.

This sequence joins TRBV20-1 and TRBJ2-2, with 10 bases matching TRBD2. CDR1 and CDR2 from the germline V gene are DFQATT and SNEGSKA (reference sequence). After removal of 6 bases from V and 1 base from J, the junction contained 2 bases not matched to a gene. The CDR3 runs 14 residues. This CDR3 reads CSAVAGGNTGELFF. CDR3 DNA: TGCAGTGCCGTAGCGGGAGGGAACACCGGGGAGCTGTTTTTT.

The J gene is TRBJ1-5, the V gene TRBV19, with D unresolved. The V gene lost 5 bases and the J gene lost 0 bases, with 11 bases spanning the gap. This CDR3 has 15 amino acids. Germline V CDR1 and CDR2: LNHDA, SQIVND (reference sequence). As DNA, the CDR3 is TGTGCCAGTAGTCTAACTGCACGTAGCAATCAGCCCCAGCATTTT. The encoded protein is CASSLTARSNQPQHF.

V gene TRBV30 combines with J gene TRBJ1-5; 8 nucleotides line up with TRBD1. Germline assignment: CDR1 GTSNPN and CDR2 SVGIG (reference sequence). With 0 bases clipped from V and 5 bases from J, the junction kept 6 bases outside the gene matches. The CDR3 has 15 amino acids. The CDR3 region has the DNA TGTGCCTGGAGTGTACCGGACAGGGCCGATCAGCCCCAGCATTTT. As protein: CAWSVPDRADQPQHF.

The chain recombines TRBV29-1 with TRBJ1-1; D uncertain. V lost 3 bases and J lost 1, with 9 bases in between. The CDR3 runs 13 residues. From germline, CDR1 is SQVTM and CDR2 ANQGSEA. The CDR3 nucleotides are TGCAGCGTTGAGGCCAGGACGAACACTGAAGCTTTCTTT. It yields the protein CSVEARTNTEAFF. Full variable domain (rest looked up from reference TRBV29-1 and TRBJ1-1): SAVISQKPSRDICQRGTSLTIQCQVDSQVTMMFWYRQQPGQSLTLIATANQGSEATYESGFVIDKFPISRPNLTFSTLTVSNMSPEDSSIYLCSVEARTNTEAFFGQGTRLTVV.

The CDR3 loop reads CASSQLGGALIGELFF. In DNA form, the CDR3 reads TGTGCCAGCAGCCAGCTCGGGGGGGCATTGATCGGGGAGCTGTTTTTT. This rearrangement joins TRBV14 to TRBJ2-2; 8 bases map to TRBD2. V trimming: 3 bases; J trimming: 7 bases; junction bases outside the gene matches: 10. CDR1 is SGHDN, CDR2 FVKESK, per germline. The CDR3 consists of 16 residues.

This chain uses TRBV7-2 with TRBJ1-2, with 12 bases identical to TRBD1. V lost 6 bases and J lost 8; bases outside the gene matches: 10. Germline V CDR1 and CDR2: SGHTA, FQGNSA. This CDR3 is 15 amino acids long. The CDR3 DNA is TGTGCCAGCAGTTACCGGGACAGGGGGCCCTTCGGCTACACCTTC. It translates to CASSYRDRGPFGYTF.